Below, 14 T cell receptor beta chains from the same sample are listed, as sequenced in a study of OX40 agonist ivuxolimab in advanced cancers. The library was produced with the immunoSEQ multiplex PCR assay. The clones in this table, taken by TCRdb from immuneACCESS, are in-frame only. Not every clone is retained; where verified, under half of the shortfall comes from an unresolved V gene, and the cause of the rest is unknown. For this sample the table gives some 73,000 clones, of which around 90% were detected only once. The ten largest clones capture roughly 0.51% of the sample. The sample was CD4+ or CD8+ T cells sorted from blood, taken in a trial of the OX40 agonist ivuxolimab. The source of these receptors is an adult with an advanced solid tumor such as melanoma, head and neck, liver or kidney cancer.

The V and J genes are TRBV4-1 and TRBJ2-7; possibly TRBD2 for D (5 bases). V lost 0 bases to trimming and J lost 7 bases, with 19 bases between them. The germline V gene has CDR1 MGHRA and CDR2 YSYEKL. The CDR3 runs to 16 residues. The CDR3 DNA is TGCGCCAGCAGCCAAGATTCGAGGACTTCTAAGCGGGAGCAGTACTTC. It is translated as CASSQDSRTSKREQYF.

This clone showed up just once. V and J are TRBV28 and TRBJ2-5; 7 bases line up with TRBD1. The CDR3 has 16 residues. The junction had 14 bases not matched to a gene; V was cut back by 7 bases and J by 3 bases. Germline V gene sequence: CDR1 MDHEN, CDR2 SYDVKM. Written as DNA, the CDR3 is TGTGCCAGCACCAGGGAGCTGGGCCAGGGGGAAGAGACCCAGTACTTC. Protein product: CASTRELGQGEETQYF.

J is TRBJ2-7 and V is TRBV4-1; 7 bases align to TRBD1. Germline loops: CDR1 MGHRA, CDR2 YSYEKL. J was trimmed by 4 bases and V by 0 bases; bases with no gene match: 3. There are 14 residues in the CDR3. The CDR3 sequence is CASSQEQGKYEQYF. The CDR3 nucleotides read TGCGCCAGCAGCCAAGAACAGGGGAAGTACGAGCAGTACTTC.

The chain links TRBV6-5 to TRBJ2-7; perhaps TRBD2 as D (6 bases). The CDR3 covers 15 residues. Trimming cost V 0 bases and J 2 bases, with 11 bases left between them. Germline CDR1 and CDR2: MNHEY and SVGAGI. Here the CDR3 reads CASSYSSASAYEQYF. The CDR3 DNA is TGTGCCAGCAGTTACTCATCGGCTAGCGCCTACGAGCAGTACTTC.

This chain connects TRBV10-2 to TRBJ2-2, with 13 nucleotides matching TRBD2. The germline gives CDR1 WSHSY, CDR2 SAAADI. Losses at the gene ends were 5 bases for V and 0 bases for J; bases not matched to a gene: 3. This CDR3 comprises 17 residues. The CDR3 reads CASSPTSGRANTGELFF. The CDR3 DNA follows: TGCGCCAGCAGTCCCACTAGCGGGAGGGCGAACACCGGGGAGCTGTTTTTT.

This chain's CDR3 is CASSNIAGGEVTQYF. Written as DNA, the CDR3 is TGTGCCAGCAGCAATATAGCGGGAGGGGAAGTCACCCAGTACTTC. The chain links TRBV6-6 to TRBJ2-5; 11 positions match TRBD2. Germline V CDR1 and CDR2: MNHNY, SVGAGI (reference sequence). The trim removed 6 bases at V and 8 bases at J, leaving 11 bases unmatched. The CDR3 spans 15 residues.

V is TRBV5-1 and J is TRBJ2-5, with 9 bases lining up with TRBD2. The CDR3 extends over 15 amino acids. V lost 4 bases and J lost 2; bases outside the gene matches: 6. Germline CDR1 and CDR2: SGHRS and YFSETQ. The DNA of the CDR3 is TGCGCCAGCAGCCCAGGACTAGCGACACAAGAGACCCAGTACTTC. Protein sequence: CASSPGLATQETQYF.

This chain joins TRBV19 and TRBJ2-2; 8 bases match TRBD2. This CDR3 comprises 15 residues. Germline-derived CDR1 and CDR2 are LNHDA and SQIVND (reference sequence). The V segment lost 10 bases and the J segment 4 bases; nucleotides outside the gene matches: 11. The CDR3 region has the DNA TGTGCCACCCCGGTTACTAGCGGATTCACCGGGGAGCTGTTTTTT. This encodes CATPVTSGFTGELFF.

V is TRBV19 and J is TRBJ1-2, with D possibly TRBD1 on 5 matching bases. V lost 1 base and J 7 bases, leaving 19 bases between the germline ends. CDR3 length equals 16 residues. Germline-derived CDR1 and CDR2 are LNHDA and SQIVND (reference sequence). DNA of the CDR3: TGTGCCAGTAGTATAGGGGGGAGCCTCTCGGCGAGTGGCTACACCTTC. This codes for CASSIGGSLSASGYTF.

This chain joins TRBV7-9 and TRBJ1-4, with 12 bases aligning to TRBD1. V lost 4 bases, J lost 8 bases, and 8 bases stayed unmatched. This CDR3 is built from 16 residues. Per the germline V gene, CDR1 is SEHNR and CDR2 is FQNEAQ (reference sequence). This CDR3 is CASSWGTGGVSEKLFF. In DNA, the CDR3 is TGTGCCAGCAGCTGGGGGACAGGGGGCGTAAGCGAAAAACTGTTTTTT.

The CDR3 spells CASSPSSGRVAEQFF. Here the CDR3 DNA reads TGTGCCAGCAGTCCTAGTAGCGGGAGGGTTGCTGAGCAGTTCTTC. The chain links TRBV11-3 to TRBJ2-1; 11 bases are shared with TRBD2. The CDR3 covers 15 residues. Germline trimming cut 6 bases from V and 9 bases from J; bases unmatched to any gene: 10. CDR1 is SGHNT, CDR2 YENEEA, per germline.

This clone was observed once. The gene calls are TRBV7-8 and TRBJ2-3, with D maybe TRBD2 (5 bases). The germline CDR1 and CDR2 sequences are SGHVS and FQNEAQ. With 1 base removed from V and 4 bases from J, the gap between germline ends came to 6 bases. CDR3 length equals 13 residues. For the CDR3, the DNA is TGTGCCAGCAGCTTAGGAGGGTCAGATACGCAGTATTTT. Its protein is CASSLGGSDTQYF.

V gene TRBV29-1 combines with J gene TRBJ1-1, with TRBD1 as a possible D gene (6 bases). The V gene lost 7 bases and the J gene lost 0 bases, with 9 bases spanning the gap. Germline CDR1 and CDR2: SQVTM and ANQGSEA. This CDR3 has 12 amino acids. As DNA, the CDR3 is TGCAGCGCTGGACAGATGAACACTGAAGCTTTCTTT. Encoded protein: CSAGQMNTEAFF.

This chain links TRBV19 with TRBJ1-2, with 7 bases fitting TRBD1. The CDR3 is made up of 13 amino acids. CDR1 LNHDA and CDR2 SQIVND come from the germline V gene (reference sequence). The V segment lost 5 bases and the J segment 8 bases; nucleotides outside the gene matches: 8. CDR3 loop: CASSLRQGDGYTF. CDR3 in DNA: TGTGCCAGTAGTCTCCGACAGGGTGACGGCTACACCTTC.